The 6 T cell receptor beta chains listed next were all sequenced from one sample in a study of CXCR3-negative and CXCR3-positive naive CD8 T cells. Findings and limits, study-wide: Naive cells with CXCR3 showed TRB CDR3s that were more hydrophobic than those in CXCR3-negative naive cells.

UMI-labeled TRB cDNA libraries were prepared by 5' RACE. Reprocessing the 5' RACE reads, TCRdb reports a single entry for every CDR3 protein and omits DNA. The table counts 95,000 to 100,000 distinct CDR3 sequences; approximately 1% lies in the top ten. Their antigen targets remain unknown. Sample: naive CXCR3+ CD8+ T cells from blood. Subset: CD45RO-CCR7+CD27+CD95- naive CD8+ T cells expressing CXCR3 (TNR3+). The receptors originated from a human donor in good health. Some clones in this sample may be carry-over from other donors' samples.

This rearrangement joins TRBV6-2 or TRBV6-3 to TRBJ2-7; TCRdb gives TRBD1 as the D gene, but with no DNA this cannot be confirmed. The CDR3 consists of 15 residues. CDR1 and CDR2 from the germline V gene are MNHEY and SVGEGT. The CDR3 region is CASSYLGTDSYEQYF.

The V gene is TRBV29-1, the J gene TRBJ2-1; TCRdb names TRBD2, which stays unverified in the absence of DNA. The CDR3 length is 14 residues. Germline V lookup: CDR1 SQVTM, CDR2 ANQGSEA. CDR3 residues: CSVCSGGEFDEQFF.

The rearrangement links TRBV7-9 to TRBJ2-2; TCRdb returns TRBD1, unconfirmable since there is no DNA. The CDR3 has 16 residues. Looked up from germline, CDR1 is SEHNR and CDR2 is FQNEAQ (reference sequence). The CDR3 loop reads CASSLTGGGPTGELFF.

The V and J genes are TRBV7-9 and TRBJ2-7; TCRdb gives TRBD1 as the D gene, but with no DNA this cannot be confirmed. Germline values: CDR1 SEHNR, CDR2 FQNEAQ (reference sequence). The CDR3 runs to 12 residues. This CDR3 reads CASEGTLYEQYF.

The CDR3 here is CSVVGVGNYEQYF. V is TRBV29-1 and J is TRBJ2-7. This CDR3 is 13 amino acids long. Per the germline V gene, CDR1 is SQVTM and CDR2 is ANQGSEA.

J is TRBJ2-7 and V is TRBV21-1; lacking DNA, the TRBD1 call made by TCRdb goes unchecked. TRBV21-1 constitutes a pseudogene. This CDR3 has 14 amino acids. This CDR3 is CASSKGGLAYEQYF.